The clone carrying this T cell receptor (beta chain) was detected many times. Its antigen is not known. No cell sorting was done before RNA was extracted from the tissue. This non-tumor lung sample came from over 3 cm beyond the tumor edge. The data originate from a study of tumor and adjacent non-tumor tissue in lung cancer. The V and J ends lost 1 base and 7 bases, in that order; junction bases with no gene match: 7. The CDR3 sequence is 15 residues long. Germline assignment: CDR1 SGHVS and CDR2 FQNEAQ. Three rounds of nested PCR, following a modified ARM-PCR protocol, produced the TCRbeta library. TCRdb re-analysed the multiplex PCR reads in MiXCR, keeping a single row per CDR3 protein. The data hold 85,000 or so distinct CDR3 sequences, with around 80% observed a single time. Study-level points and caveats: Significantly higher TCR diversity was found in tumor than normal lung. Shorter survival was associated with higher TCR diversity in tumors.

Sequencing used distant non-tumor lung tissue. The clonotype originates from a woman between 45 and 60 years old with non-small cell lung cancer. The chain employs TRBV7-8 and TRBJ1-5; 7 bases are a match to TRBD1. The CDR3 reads CASSLDQGVGQPQHF. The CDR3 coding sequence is TGTGCCAGCAGCTTAGACCAGGGGGTAGGACAGCCCCAGCATTTT.